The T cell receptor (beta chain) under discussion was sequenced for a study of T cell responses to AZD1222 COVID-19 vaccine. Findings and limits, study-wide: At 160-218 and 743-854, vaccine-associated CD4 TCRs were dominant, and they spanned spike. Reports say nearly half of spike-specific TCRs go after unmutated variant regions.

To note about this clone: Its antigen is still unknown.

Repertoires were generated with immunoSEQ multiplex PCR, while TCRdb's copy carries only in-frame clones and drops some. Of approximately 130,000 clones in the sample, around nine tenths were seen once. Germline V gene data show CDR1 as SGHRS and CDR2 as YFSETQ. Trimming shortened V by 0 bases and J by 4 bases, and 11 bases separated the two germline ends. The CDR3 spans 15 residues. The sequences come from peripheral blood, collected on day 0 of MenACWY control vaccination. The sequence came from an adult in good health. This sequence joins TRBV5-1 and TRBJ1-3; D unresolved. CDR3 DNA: TGCGCCAGCAGCTTGGCCTTGGAAACGGGAAACACCATATATTTT. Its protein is CASSLALETGNTIYF.